The clone carrying this T cell receptor (beta chain) was seen only a few times. Antigen: not known. This CDR3 has 13 residues. CDR1 MNHNS and CDR2 SASEGT come from the germline V gene. V lost 8 bases, J lost 5 bases, and 13 bases lay in between. These data come from a study of beta chain features in type 1 diabetes. Findings and caveats of the study: Compared with healthy donors, patients appeared to share more similar naive, central memory and regulatory TCRB repertoires. Type 1 diabetes patients showed a moderate but significant shortening of TCRB CDR3s in all four CD4+ subsets.

The study reverse transcribed the entire isolated RNA, so it sequenced expressed TCRB transcripts. TCRdb's copy holds only in-frame clones and misses some; the assay was immunoSEQ multiplex PCR. The sample shows 100,000 to 150,000 clones, roughly 15% of them seen only once. The authors obtained over 95% purity in all sorted populations. This chain joins TRBV6-1 and TRBJ1-5, with D maybe TRBD1 (5 bases). The source material was central memory CD4+ T cells from blood. The receptor was isolated from a young man with type 1 diabetes. CDR3 nucleotides: TGTGCCAGCGGGCTCGCGGGGCATCAGCCCCAGCATTTT. Protein sequence: CASGLAGHQPQHF.